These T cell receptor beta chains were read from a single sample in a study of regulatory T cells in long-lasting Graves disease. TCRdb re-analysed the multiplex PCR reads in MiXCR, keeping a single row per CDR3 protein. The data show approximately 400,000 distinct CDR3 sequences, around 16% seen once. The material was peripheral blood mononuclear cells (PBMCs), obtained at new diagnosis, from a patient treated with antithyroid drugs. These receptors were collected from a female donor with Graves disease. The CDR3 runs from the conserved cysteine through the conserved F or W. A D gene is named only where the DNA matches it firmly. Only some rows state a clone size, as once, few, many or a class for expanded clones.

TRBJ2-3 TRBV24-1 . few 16 TGTGCCACCAGTGATTTGGAAAAACCGGGGGCAGATACGCAGTATTTT CATSDLEKPGADTQYF
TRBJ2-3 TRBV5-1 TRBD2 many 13 TGCGCCAGCAGCTTGGCCGGGCCGGGAGGGCGGTATTTT CASSLAGPGGRYF
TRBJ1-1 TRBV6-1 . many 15 TGTGCCAGCAGTAACAGGGATGCCCTGGCAACTGAAGCTTTCTTT CASSNRDALATEAFF
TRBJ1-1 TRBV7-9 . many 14 TGTGCCAGCAGCTTAGATATAGGCCCATCGGGAGCTTTCTTT CASSLDIGPSGAFF
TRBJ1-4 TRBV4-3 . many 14 TGCGCCAGCAGCCAAGTCGAAGGGCTGGGAAAACTGTTTTTT CASSQVEGLGKLFF
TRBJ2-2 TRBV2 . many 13 TGTGCCAGCAGTCGTAGACTGGACGGGGAGCTGTTTTTT CASSRRLDGELFF
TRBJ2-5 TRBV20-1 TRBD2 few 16 TGCAGTGCTCGCGTCACTAGCGGGAGGTTCCAAGAGACCCAGTACTTC CSARVTSGRFQETQYF
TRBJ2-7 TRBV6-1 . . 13 TGTGCCAGCAGTGAGTCGGGCTCCATCGAGCAGTACTTC CASSESGSIEQYF
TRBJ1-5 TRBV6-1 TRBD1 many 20 TGTGCCAGCAGTGAGGCTCAACAGGGGCTACGCTCTTATAGCAATCAGCCCCAGCATTTT CASSEAQQGLRSYSNQPQHF
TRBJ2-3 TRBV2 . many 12 TGTGCCAGCAGTGAAAGTATAGATACGCAGTATTTT CASSESIDTQYF
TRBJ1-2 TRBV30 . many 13 TGTGCCTGGAGTCCGGCAGCAAACTATGGCTACACCTTC CAWSPAANYGYTF
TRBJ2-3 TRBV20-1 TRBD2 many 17 TGCAGTGCTAGGGGACTAGCGGGGAGTTTCGCGGTGGATACGCAGTATTTT CSARGLAGSFAVDTQYF
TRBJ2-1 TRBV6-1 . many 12 TGTGCCAGCAGAAGGGGGGCCGATGAGCAGTTCTTC CASRRGADEQFF
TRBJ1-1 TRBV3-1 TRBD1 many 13 TGTGCCAGCAGACAGGGGACAGGGACTGAAGCTTTCTTT CASRQGTGTEAFF
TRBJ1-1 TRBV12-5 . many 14 TGTGCTAGTGGTTGGGGGGGTTTGAACACTGAAGCTTTCTTT CASGWGGLNTEAFF
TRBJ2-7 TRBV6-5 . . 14 TGTGCCAGCAGTTATTTCGGGTCGACCTACGAGCAGTACTTC CASSYFGSTYEQYF
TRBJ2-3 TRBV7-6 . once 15 TGTGCCAGCAGCTTAGCGGTGGCGAGCACAGATACGCAGTATTTT CASSLAVASTDTQYF